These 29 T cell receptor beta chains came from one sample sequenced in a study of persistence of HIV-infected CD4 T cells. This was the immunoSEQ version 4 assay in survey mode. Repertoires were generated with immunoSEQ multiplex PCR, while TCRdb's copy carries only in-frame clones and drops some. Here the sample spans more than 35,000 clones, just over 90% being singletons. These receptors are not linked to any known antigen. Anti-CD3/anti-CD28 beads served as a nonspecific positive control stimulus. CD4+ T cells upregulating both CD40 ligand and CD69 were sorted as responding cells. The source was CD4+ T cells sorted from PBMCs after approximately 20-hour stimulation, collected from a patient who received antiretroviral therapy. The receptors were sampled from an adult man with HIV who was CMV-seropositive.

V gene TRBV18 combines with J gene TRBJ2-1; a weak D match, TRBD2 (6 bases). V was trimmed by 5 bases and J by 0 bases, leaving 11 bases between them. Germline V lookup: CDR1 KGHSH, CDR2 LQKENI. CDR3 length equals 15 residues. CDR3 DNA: TGTGCCAGCTCAAGCCAGACTAGCTCCTACAATGAGCAGTTCTTC. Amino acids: CASSSQTSSYNEQFF.

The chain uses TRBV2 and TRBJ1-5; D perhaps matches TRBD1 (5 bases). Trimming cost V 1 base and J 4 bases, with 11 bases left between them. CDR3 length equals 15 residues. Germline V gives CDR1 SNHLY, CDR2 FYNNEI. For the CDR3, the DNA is TGTGCCAGCAGTGAAGGGCAGGAGGGGAATCAGCCCCAGCATTTT. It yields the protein CASSEGQEGNQPQHF. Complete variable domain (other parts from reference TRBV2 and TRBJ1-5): EPEVTQTPSHQVTQMGQEVILRCVPISNHLYFYWYRQILGQKVEFLVSFYNNEISEKSEIFDDQFSVERPDGSNFTLKIRSTKLEDSAMYFCASSEGQEGNQPQHFGDGTRLSIL.

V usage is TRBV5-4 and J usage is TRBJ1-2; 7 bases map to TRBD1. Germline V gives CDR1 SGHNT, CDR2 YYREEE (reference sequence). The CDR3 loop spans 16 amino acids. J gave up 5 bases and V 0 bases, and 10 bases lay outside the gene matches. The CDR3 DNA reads TGTGCCAGCAGCTTGGGACAGGGCAAAAATGGTTATGGCTACACCTTC. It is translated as CASSLGQGKNGYGYTF.

This CDR3 reads CASTRTGAPSYGYTF. In nucleotides, the CDR3 is TGTGCCAGTACTAGGACAGGGGCGCCTTCCTATGGCTACACCTTC. The chain carries TRBV19 and TRBJ1-2; 9 nucleotides line up with TRBD1. The CDR3 loop spans 15 amino acids. Germline V gene sequence: CDR1 LNHDA, CDR2 SQIVND (reference sequence). The trim removed 7 bases at V and 4 bases at J, leaving 10 bases unmatched.

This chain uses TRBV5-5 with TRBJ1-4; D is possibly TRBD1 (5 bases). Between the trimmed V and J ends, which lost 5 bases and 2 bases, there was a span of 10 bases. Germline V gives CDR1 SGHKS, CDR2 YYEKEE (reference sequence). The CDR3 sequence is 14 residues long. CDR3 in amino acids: CASSPWGTNEKLFF. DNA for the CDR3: TGTGCCAGCAGTCCCTGGGGGACTAATGAAAAACTGTTTTTT. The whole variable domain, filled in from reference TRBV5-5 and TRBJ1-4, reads DAGVTQSPTHLIKTRGQQVTLRCSPISGHKSVSWYQQVLGQGPQFIFQYYEKEERGRGNFPDRFSARQFPNYSSELNVNALLLGDSALYLCASSPWGTNEKLFFGSGTQLSVL.

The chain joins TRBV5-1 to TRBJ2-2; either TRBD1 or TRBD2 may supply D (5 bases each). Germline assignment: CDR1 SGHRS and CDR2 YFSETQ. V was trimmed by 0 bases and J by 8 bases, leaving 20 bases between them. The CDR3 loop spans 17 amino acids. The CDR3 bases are TGCGCCAGCAGCTTGGAGACTGGGGACCCCCTGGGGGGGGAGCTGTTTTTT. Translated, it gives CASSLETGDPLGGELFF.

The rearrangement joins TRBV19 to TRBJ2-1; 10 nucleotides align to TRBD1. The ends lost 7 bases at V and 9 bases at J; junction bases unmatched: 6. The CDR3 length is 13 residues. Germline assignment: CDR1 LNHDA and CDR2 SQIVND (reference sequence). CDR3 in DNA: TGTGCCAGTACTACGACAGGGGGCTTTGAGCAGTTCTTC. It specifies CASTTTGGFEQFF.

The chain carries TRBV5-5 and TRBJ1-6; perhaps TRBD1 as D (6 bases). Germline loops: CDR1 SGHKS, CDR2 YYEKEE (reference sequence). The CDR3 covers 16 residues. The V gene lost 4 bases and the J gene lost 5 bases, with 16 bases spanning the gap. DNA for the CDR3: TGTGCCAGCAGCCGAACCGGGACAACAAATAATTCACCCCTCCACTTT. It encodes CASSRTGTTNNSPLHF.

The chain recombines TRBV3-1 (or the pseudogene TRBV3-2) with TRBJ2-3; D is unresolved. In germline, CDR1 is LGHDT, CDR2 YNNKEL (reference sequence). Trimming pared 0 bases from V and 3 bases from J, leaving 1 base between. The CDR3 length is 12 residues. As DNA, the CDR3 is TGTGCCAGCAGCCAAGAAACAGATACGCAGTATTTT. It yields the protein CASSQETDTQYF.

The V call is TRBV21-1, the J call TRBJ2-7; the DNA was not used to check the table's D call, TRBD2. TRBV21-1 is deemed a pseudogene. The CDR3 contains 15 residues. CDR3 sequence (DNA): TGTGCCAGCAGCACCCCTAGGTCAAGCTCCTACGAGCAGTACTTC. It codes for CASSTPRSSSYEQYF.

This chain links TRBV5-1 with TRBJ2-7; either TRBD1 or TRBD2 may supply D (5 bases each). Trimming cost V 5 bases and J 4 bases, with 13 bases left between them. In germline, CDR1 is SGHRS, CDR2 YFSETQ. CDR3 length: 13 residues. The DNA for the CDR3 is TGCGCCAGCAGGCCCGGGACGGAATACGAGCAGTACTTC. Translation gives CASRPGTEYEQYF. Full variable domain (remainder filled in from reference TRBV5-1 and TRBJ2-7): KAGVTQTPRYLIKTRGQQVTLSCSPISGHRSVSWYQQTPGQGLQFLFEYFSETQRNKGNFPGRFSGRQFSNSRSEMNVSTLELGDSALYLCASRPGTEYEQYFGPGTRLTVT.

The CDR3 loop reads CASTDEGSYNSPLHF. As DNA, the CDR3 is TGCGCCAGCACAGACGAGGGTTCCTATAATTCACCCCTCCACTTT. The chain carries TRBV5-1 and TRBJ1-6, with D unclear. V was pared by 6 bases and J by 1 base, with 11 bases between. This CDR3 contains 15 residues. Germline V gene lookup returns CDR1 SGHRS and CDR2 YFSETQ.

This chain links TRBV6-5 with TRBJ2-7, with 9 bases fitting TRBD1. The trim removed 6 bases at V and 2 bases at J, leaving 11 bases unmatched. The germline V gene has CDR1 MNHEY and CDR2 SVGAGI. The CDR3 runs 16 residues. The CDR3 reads CASSYDRGGQPYEQYF. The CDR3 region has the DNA TGTGCCAGCAGCTACGACAGGGGGGGCCAACCCTACGAGCAGTACTTC.

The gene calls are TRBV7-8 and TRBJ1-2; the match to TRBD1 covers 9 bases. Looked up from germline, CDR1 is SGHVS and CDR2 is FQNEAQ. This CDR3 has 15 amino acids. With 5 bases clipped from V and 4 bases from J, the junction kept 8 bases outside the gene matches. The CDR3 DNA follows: TGTGCCAGCAGCCCCAGGACAGGGGCCGTCTATGGCTACACCTTC. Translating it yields CASSPRTGAVYGYTF.

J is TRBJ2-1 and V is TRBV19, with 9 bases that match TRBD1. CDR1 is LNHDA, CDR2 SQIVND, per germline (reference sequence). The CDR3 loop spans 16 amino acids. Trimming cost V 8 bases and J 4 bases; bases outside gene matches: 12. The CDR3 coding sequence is TGTGCCAGTGGGACAGGGTTGGGGGTTGCTTACAATGAGCAGTTCTTC. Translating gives CASGTGLGVAYNEQFF.

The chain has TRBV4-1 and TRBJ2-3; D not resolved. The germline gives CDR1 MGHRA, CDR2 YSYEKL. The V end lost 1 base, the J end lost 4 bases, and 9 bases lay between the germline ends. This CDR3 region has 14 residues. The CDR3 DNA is TGCGCCAGCAGCCAAGGCTGGGGTGCAGATACGCAGTATTTT. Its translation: CASSQGWGADTQYF.

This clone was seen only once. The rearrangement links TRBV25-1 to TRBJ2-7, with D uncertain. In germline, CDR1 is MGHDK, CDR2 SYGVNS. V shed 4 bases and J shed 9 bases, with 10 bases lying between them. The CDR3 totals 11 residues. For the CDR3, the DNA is TGTGCCAGCAGTGGGGCATCGGTGCAGTACTTC. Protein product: CASSGASVQYF.

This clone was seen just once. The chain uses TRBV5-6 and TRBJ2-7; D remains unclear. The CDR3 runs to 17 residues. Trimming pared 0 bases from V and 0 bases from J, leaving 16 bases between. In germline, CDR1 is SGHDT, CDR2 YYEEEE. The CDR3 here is CASSLVRMSRSSYEQYF. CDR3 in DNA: TGTGCCAGCAGCTTGGTCCGGATGAGTCGCAGCTCCTACGAGCAGTACTTC.

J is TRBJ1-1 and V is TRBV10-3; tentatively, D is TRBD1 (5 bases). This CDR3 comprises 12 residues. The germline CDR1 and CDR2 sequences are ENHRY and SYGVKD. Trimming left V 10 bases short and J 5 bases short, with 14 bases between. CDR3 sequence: CATRRGRTEAFF. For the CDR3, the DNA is TGTGCCACCCGAAGGGGACGTACTGAAGCTTTCTTT.

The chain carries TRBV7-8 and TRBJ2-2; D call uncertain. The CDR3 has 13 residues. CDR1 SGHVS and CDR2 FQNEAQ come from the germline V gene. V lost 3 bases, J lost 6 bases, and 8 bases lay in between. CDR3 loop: CASSFDRAGELFF. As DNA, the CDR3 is TGTGCCAGCAGCTTCGATCGCGCCGGGGAGCTGTTTTTT.

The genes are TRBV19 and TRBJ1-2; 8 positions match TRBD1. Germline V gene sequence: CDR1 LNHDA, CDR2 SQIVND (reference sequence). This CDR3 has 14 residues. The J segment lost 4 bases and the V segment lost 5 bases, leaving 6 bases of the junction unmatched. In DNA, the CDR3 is TGTGCCAGTAGTCTTCCAGGGGGCTCCTATGGCTACACCTTC. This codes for CASSLPGGSYGYTF. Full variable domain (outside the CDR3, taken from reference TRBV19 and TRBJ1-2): DGGITQSPKYLFRKEGQNVTLSCEQNLNHDAMYWYRQDPGQGLRLIYYSQIVNDFQKGDIAEGYSVSREKKESFPLTVTSAQKNPTAFYLCASSLPGGSYGYTFGSGTRLTVV.

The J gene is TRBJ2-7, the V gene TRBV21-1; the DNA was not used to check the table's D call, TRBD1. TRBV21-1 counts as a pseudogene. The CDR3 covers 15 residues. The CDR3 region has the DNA TGTGCCAGCAGCAAAAGGCAGGGTCCATCCTACGAGCAGTACTTC. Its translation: CASSKRQGPSYEQYF.

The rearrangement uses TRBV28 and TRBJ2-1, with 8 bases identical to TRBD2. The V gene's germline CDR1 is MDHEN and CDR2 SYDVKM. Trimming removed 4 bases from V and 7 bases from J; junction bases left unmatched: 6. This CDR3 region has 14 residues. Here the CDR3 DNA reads TGTGCCAGCAGTTCCTCGGGGGGGCCTAATGAGCAGTTCTTC. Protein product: CASSSSGGPNEQFF.

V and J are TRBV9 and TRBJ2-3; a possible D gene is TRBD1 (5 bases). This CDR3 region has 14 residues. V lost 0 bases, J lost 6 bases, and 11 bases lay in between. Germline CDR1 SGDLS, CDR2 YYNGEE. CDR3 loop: CASSVASGIDTQYF. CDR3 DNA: TGTGCCAGCAGCGTAGCCTCAGGGATCGATACGCAGTATTTT. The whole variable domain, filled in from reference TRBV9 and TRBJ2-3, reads DSGVTQTPKHLITATGQRVTLRCSPRSGDLSVYWYQQSLDQGLQFLIQYYNGEERAKGNILERFSAQQFPDLHSELNLSSLELGDSALYFCASSVASGIDTQYFGPGTRLTVL.

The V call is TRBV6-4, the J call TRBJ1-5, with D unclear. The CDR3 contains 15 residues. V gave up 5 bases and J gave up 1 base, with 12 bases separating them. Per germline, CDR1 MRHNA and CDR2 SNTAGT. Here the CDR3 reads CASSPGPGSNQPQHF. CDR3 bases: TGTGCCAGCAGTCCAGGACCGGGGAGCAATCAGCCCCAGCATTTT.

The CDR3 sequence is CASSYRGEPMNTEAFF. In DNA form, the CDR3 reads TGTGCCAGCAGCTACCGGGGGGAGCCGATGAACACTGAAGCTTTCTTT. The chain links TRBV7-3 to TRBJ1-1; TRBD1 might be the D (5 bases). Germline assignment: CDR1 SGHTA and CDR2 FQGTGA. The CDR3 extends over 16 amino acids. V lost 4 bases to trimming and J lost 0 bases, with 15 bases between them.

This CDR3 is CASSKGHNTEAFF. The CDR3 DNA is TGTGCCAGTAGTAAGGGACATAACACTGAAGCTTTCTTT. The chain recombines TRBV19 with TRBJ1-1, with D perhaps TRBD1 (6 bases). From germline, CDR1 is LNHDA and CDR2 SQIVND (reference sequence). Trimming cost V 4 bases and J 2 bases, with 8 bases left between them. This CDR3 is built from 13 residues. The variable domain in full, with the rest retrieved from reference TRBV19 and TRBJ1-1, is DGGITQSPKYLFRKEGQNVTLSCEQNLNHDAMYWYRQDPGQGLRLIYYSQIVNDFQKGDIAEGYSVSREKKESFPLTVTSAQKNPTAFYLCASSKGHNTEAFFGQGTRLTVV.

The CDR3 DNA is TGTGCCGGGTGGTCAGGCTTCTCTGGAAACACCATATATTTT. Residues: CAGWSGFSGNTIYF. V and J are TRBV2 and TRBJ1-3; D unresolved. V was cut by 11 bases and J by 0 bases, with 14 bases left in between. CDR1 and CDR2 from the germline V gene are SNHLY and FYNNEI. The CDR3 contains 14 residues.

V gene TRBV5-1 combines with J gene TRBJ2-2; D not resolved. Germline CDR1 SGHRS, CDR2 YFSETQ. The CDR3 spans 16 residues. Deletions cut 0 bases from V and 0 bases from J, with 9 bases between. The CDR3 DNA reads TGCGCCAGCAGCTTGGTTGTCCAGGCGAACACCGGGGAGCTGTTTTTT. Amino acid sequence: CASSLVVQANTGELFF. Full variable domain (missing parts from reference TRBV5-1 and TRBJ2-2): KAGVTQTPRYLIKTRGQQVTLSCSPISGHRSVSWYQQTPGQGLQFLFEYFSETQRNKGNFPGRFSGRQFSNSRSEMNVSTLELGDSALYLCASSLVVQANTGELFFGEGSRLTVL.